This paragraph reports one TCR beta chain. Its target is not known. Sequencing used immunoSEQ multiplex PCR; TCRdb keeps in-frame clones, though not all of them. The sample lists about 8,600 clones, 70% to 85% occurring once. This record comes from a study of somatic mutations in cytotoxic T cells in rheumatoid arthritis. Study results and caveats: For rheumatoid arthritis patients, CD8+ clonality increased with age, whereas it did not in healthy controls.

Trimming left V 0 bases short and J 4 bases short, with 16 bases between. The CDR3 consists of 16 residues. Germline V gene lookup returns CDR1 MNHEY and CDR2 SMNVEV (reference sequence). The sample taken for sequencing was CD8+ T cells sorted from blood. The clonotype was recovered from a woman aged 50 to 65 in good health. The chain is built from TRBV27 and TRBJ2-7; D is perhaps TRBD1 (6 bases). CDR3 DNA sequence: TGTGCCAGCAGTTTATCGGCCACGACAGGAGCTTACGAGCAGTACTTC. This encodes CASSLSATTGAYEQYF.